This section outlines one TCR beta chain sequence together with its context. The CDR3 is made up of 14 amino acids. Germline V gives CDR1 SGHNT, CDR2 YYREEE (reference sequence). Trimming at V came to 2 bases and at J to 7 bases, leaving 5 bases not matched to a gene. These data are taken from a study of blood T cell repertoires in COVID-19. Study information: The United States, Italy and Spain provided the acute and convalescent COVID-19 samples. Sources were T cells, B-cell-depleted T cells, or PBMCs; the material itself was cDNA or gDNA.

Original analysis: For nucleated cells, counts were estimated from reference gene primer amplification. Some clones are missing from TCRdb's copy, which holds only in-frame ones; the method was immunoSEQ multiplex PCR. The V and J calls and clone size were taken over from that table, and D and trimming were inferred from the DNA. The table records over 200,000 clones, roughly nine tenths of them present only once. The chain joins TRBV5-4 to TRBJ2-2; 7 bases match TRBD2. The receptor was derived from a man in his forties or fifties with active or convalescent COVID-19. What was sequenced was peripheral blood. CDR3 in DNA: TGTGCCAGCAGCTTTTCTAGCGGAATCGGGGAGCTGTTTTTT. Its protein product is CASSFSSGIGELFF.